These T cell receptor beta chains were read from a single sample in a study of blood T cell repertoires in COVID-19. The table came from immunoSEQ multiplex PCR; TCRdb's copy has only in-frame clones and leaves some out. Of about 300,000 clones detected, 85% appear once; the ten largest clones hold 1.9%. Sequences were obtained from PBMCs or T cells enriched from blood (not recorded which). The source of these receptors is a woman in her 30s who had been exposed to COVID-19. CDR3s include the opening cysteine and the closing phenylalanine or tryptophan. D genes are given only for firm matches. Expanded clones are given a class, and other clones once, few, many or no size at all.

-,-,TRBV27,TRBJ1-1,TGTGCCAGCAGTTTTATCGCGGGGGCGCTTGACACTGAAGCTTTCTTT,CASSFIAGALDTEAFF
-,-,TRBV7-2,TRBJ2-5,TGTGCCAGCAGCCCTAGCATGGGCCCGGAAGAGACCCAGTACTTC,CASSPSMGPEETQYF
-,TRBD1,TRBV19,TRBJ1-1,TGTGCCAGTAGTAAATCATACGGGACAGGGGGAAGGAACACTGAAGCTTTCTTT,CASSKSYGTGGRNTEAFF
-,TRBD1,TRBV28,TRBJ1-3,TGTGCCAGCAGCAAGACAGGGGCAGGAAACACCATATATTTT,CASSKTGAGNTIYF
-,TRBD1,TRBV23-1,TRBJ1-2,TGCGCCAGCTATAGGACAGGCTCTAACTATGGCTACACCTTC,CASYRTGSNYGYTF
-,-,TRBV27,TRBJ1-5,TGTGCCAGCAGAGAGATGAAGGGGGGGGGCAATCAGCCCCAGCATTTT,CASREMKGGGNQPQHF
-,-,TRBV6-4,TRBJ1-6,TGTGCCAGCAGTGAAGGGCAGGAGGGTAATTCACCCCTCCACTTT,CASSEGQEGNSPLHF
-,TRBD2,TRBV24-1,TRBJ2-2,TGTGCCACCAGTGATTTTGACCCCGGGACTAGCGGGAGGGCCATTCCCGGGGAGCTGTTTTTT,CATSDFDPGTSGRAIPGELFF
-,TRBD1,TRBV24-1,TRBJ1-5,TGTGCCACCAGTGACACCCGAGGGGGCTTTAATCAGCCCCAGCATTTT,CATSDTRGGFNQPQHF
-,TRBD2,TRBV7-2,TRBJ2-7,TGTGCCAGCAGCCCGAGGACTAGCGGGGTGAGCTCCTACGAGCAGTACTTC,CASSPRTSGVSSYEQYF
-,-,TRBV28,TRBJ1-5,TGTGCCAGGATCCAGGGCGATCAGCCCCAGCATTTT,CARIQGDQPQHF
-,TRBD2,TRBV19,TRBJ2-5,TGTGCCAGTAACCCTAGCGGGGTAGGAGAAGAGACCCAGTACTTC,CASNPSGVGEETQYF
-,-,TRBV5-1,TRBJ1-4,TGCGCCAGCAGCTTGGGGTTACAGGGTAGGCGGGAAAAACTGTTTTTT,CASSLGLQGRREKLFF
-,-,TRBV30,TRBJ2-7,TGTGCCTGGAGTGTACCCGACCCTGGGCCCTACGAGCAGTACTTC,CAWSVPDPGPYEQYF
-,-,TRBV7-3,TRBJ2-5,TGTGCCAGCAGCTTTGGGGCGCAAGAGACCCAGTACTTC,CASSFGAQETQYF
-,TRBD2,TRBV4-2,TRBJ2-7,TGTGCCAGCAGCCAAGATCGGCGGGGGGGCTTATACGAGCAGTACTTC,CASSQDRRGGLYEQYF
-,-,TRBV19,TRBJ2-6,TGTGCCAGTAGTCGGACTTCCTGGTCGGCCAACGTCCTGACTTTC,CASSRTSWSANVLTF
-,-,TRBV27,TRBJ1-4,TGTGCCAGCAGTGCCGCAGGGCCAGCAACTAATGAAAAACTGTTTTTT,CASSAAGPATNEKLFF
-,-,TRBV6-5,TRBJ2-6,TGTGCCAGTGCGAGCGGCTCTGGGGCCAACGTCCTGACTTTC,CASASGSGANVLTF
medium-sized,-,TRBV11-2,TRBJ1-1,TGTGCCAGCAGCTTTAGCCGGGGGACTGAAGCTTTCTTT,CASSFSRGTEAFF
-,-,TRBV18,TRBJ2-4,TGTGCCAGCTCGCTACTTCCCGGGACACCAAAAAACATTCAGTACTTC,CASSLLPGTPKNIQYF
-,-,TRBV5-1,TRBJ2-7,TGCGCCAGCAGCTTCCGGGACACTTCCTACGAGCAGTACTTC,CASSFRDTSYEQYF
-,TRBD1,TRBV27,TRBJ2-5,TGTGCCAGCAGTTATTGGGGGAAGACAGGGGGCATAGAGACCCAGTACTTC,CASSYWGKTGGIETQYF
-,TRBD1,TRBV3-1/TRBV3-2,TRBJ2-1,TGTGCCAGCAGTATGGGACAGGGCGACAATGAGCAGTTCTTC,CASSMGQGDNEQFF